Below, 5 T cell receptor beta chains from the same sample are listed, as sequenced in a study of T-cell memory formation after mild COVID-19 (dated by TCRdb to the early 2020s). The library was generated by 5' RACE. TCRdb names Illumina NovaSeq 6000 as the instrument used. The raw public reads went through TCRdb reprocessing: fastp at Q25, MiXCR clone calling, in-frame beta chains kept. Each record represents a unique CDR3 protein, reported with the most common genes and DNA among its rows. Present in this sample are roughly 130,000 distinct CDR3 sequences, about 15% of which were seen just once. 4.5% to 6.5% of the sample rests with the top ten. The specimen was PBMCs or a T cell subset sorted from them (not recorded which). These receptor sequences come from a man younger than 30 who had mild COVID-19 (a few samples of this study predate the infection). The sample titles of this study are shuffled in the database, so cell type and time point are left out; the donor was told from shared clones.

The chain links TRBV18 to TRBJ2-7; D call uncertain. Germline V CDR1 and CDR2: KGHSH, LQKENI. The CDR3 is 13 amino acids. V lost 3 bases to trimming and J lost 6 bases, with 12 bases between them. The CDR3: CASSPTRFGEQYF. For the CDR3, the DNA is TGTGCCAGCTCACCCACTCGTTTCGGCGAGCAGTACTTC. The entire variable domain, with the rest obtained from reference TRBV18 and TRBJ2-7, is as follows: NAGVMQNPRHLVRRRGQEARLRCSPMKGHSHVYWYRQLPEEGLKFMVYLQKENIIDESGMPKERFSAEFPKEGPSILRIQQVVRGDSAAYFCASSPTRFGEQYFGPGTRLTVT.

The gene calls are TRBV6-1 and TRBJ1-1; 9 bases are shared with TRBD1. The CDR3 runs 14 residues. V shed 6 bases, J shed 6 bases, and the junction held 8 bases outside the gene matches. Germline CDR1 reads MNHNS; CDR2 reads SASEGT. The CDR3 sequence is CASSLRQGGSEAFF. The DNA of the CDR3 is TGTGCCAGCAGCCTACGACAGGGGGGATCTGAAGCTTTCTTT.

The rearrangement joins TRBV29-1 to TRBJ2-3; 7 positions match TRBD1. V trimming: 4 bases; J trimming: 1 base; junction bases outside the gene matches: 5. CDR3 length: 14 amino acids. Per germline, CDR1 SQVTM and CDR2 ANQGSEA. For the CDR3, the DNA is TGCAGCGTTGGACAGGGCTCCGGCACAGATACGCAGTATTTT. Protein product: CSVGQGSGTDTQYF.

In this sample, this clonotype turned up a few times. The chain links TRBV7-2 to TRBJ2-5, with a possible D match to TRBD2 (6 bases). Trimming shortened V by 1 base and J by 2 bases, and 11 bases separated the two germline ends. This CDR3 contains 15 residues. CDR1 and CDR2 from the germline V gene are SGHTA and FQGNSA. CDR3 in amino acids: CASSLGGSGQETQYF. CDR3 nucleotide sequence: TGTGCCAGCAGCTTAGGGGGTAGCGGACAAGAGACCCAGTACTTC. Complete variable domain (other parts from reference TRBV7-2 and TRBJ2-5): GAGVSQSPSNKVTEKGKDVELRCDPISGHTALYWYRQSLGQGLEFLIYFQGNSAPDKSGLPSDRFSAERTGGSVSTLTIQRTQQEDSAVYLCASSLGGSGQETQYFGPGTRLLVL.

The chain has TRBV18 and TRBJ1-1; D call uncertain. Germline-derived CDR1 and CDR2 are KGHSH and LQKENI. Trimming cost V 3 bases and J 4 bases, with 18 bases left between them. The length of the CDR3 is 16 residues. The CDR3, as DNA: TGTGCCAGCTCACCCAACGGAATGGGAGTGGGCACTGAAGCTTTCTTT. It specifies CASSPNGMGVGTEAFF.